This TCR beta chain comes out of a study of cytomegalovirus exposure and HLA in healthy donors. Study results and limitations: While the bulk of TCR sequences proved rare, some public TCRs turned up in many donors.

V was pared by 6 bases and J by 6 bases, with 15 bases between. CDR1 and CDR2 from the germline V gene are MDHEN and SYDVKM. The CDR3 is made up of 13 amino acids. There are a few counts of this clone. Its antigen is as yet unknown. 60 Vbeta and 13 Jbeta primers were used in PCR. This table comes from immunoSEQ multiplex PCR, and its TCRdb copy is limited to in-frame clones, with some not included. The data hold about 95,000 clones, with around three quarters observed a single time. The sequence derives from a woman between 45 and 65 years old in good health and CMV-seropositive. The rearrangement links TRBV28 to TRBJ2-7; D is possibly TRBD1 (5 bases). Sample: PBMCs. CDR3 amino acids: CASSQPHQGEQYF. In DNA form, the CDR3 reads TGTGCCAGCAGCCAGCCCCACCAGGGCGAGCAGTACTTC.